This paragraph covers one T cell receptor (beta chain) sequence. In the study's own analysis: Nucleated cell counts were estimated from reference gene primer amplification. Profiling relied on immunoSEQ multiplex PCR, and the TCRdb table lists in-frame clones only, not all of them. The V and J calls and clone size were taken over from that table, and D and trimming were inferred from the DNA. The data show 150,000 to 200,000 clones, roughly 86% seen once. Germline lookup yields CDR1 LNHDA and CDR2 SQIVND (reference sequence). The ends lost 3 bases at V and 2 bases at J; junction bases unmatched: 5. The CDR3 has 16 amino acids. The sample belongs to a study of blood T cell repertoires in COVID-19. Study summary: Donors in the United States, Italy and Spain gave samples during acute or convalescent COVID-19. PBMCs, B-cell-depleted T cells, or T cells were the source of the cDNA or gDNA that made up the material.

The clonotype originates from a man aged 45-65 years with active or convalescent COVID-19. The chain recombines TRBV19 with TRBJ1-5; 9 nucleotides line up with TRBD1. What was sequenced was peripheral blood. The CDR3: CASSIGDRAGNQPQHF. The CDR3 nucleotides are TGTGCCAGTAGTATCGGGGACAGGGCGGGCAATCAGCCCCAGCATTTT.